These T cell receptor beta chains were read from a single sample in a study of neurological immune-mediated disorders. TCRdb ran MiXCR on the 5' RACE reads and lists one entry per CDR3 protein. The data contain about 95,000 distinct CDR3 sequences, around 3.4% of them seen just once; the ten biggest clones take up 5% to 6.5%. The sequenced sample was PBMCs. Receptor source: a woman under 30 with multiple sclerosis. Both conserved end residues are part of each CDR3. D genes are given only for firm matches. A row's size may be missing; if present it is once, few, many or a size class.

abundance	j_gene	d_gene	len	v_gene	CDR3nt	CDR3aa
few	TRBJ1-6	-	17	TRBV7-2	TGTGCCAGCAGCACCTGGGACCGCGCTACGAGAAATTCACCCCTCCACTTT	CASSTWDRATRNSPLHF
many	TRBJ2-3	TRBD2	14	TRBV7-2	TGTGCCAGCAGCTTTAGCGGGAGCCCAGATACGCAGTATTTT	CASSFSGSPDTQYF
many	TRBJ2-7	TRBD1	16	TRBV27	TGTGCCAGCAGTTTACGATTCCGGGACAGGGGCTACGAGCAGTACTTC	CASSLRFRDRGYEQYF
many	TRBJ1-5	-	18	TRBV10-1	TGCGCCAGCAGTGCCCCGAATCCGGGGGTTAGGCGCAATCAGCCCCAGCATTTT	CASSAPNPGVRRNQPQHF
many	TRBJ1-2	TRBD1	14	TRBV20-1	TGCAGTGCAAACTTACCCGGGACAGGGGGCGGCTACACCTTC	CSANLPGTGGGYTF
many	TRBJ2-2	TRBD2	16	TRBV4-3	TGCGCCAGCAGCCAAGTCGCGGGAGGGTTCACCGGGGAGCTGTTTTTT	CASSQVAGGFTGELFF
many	TRBJ1-2	TRBD1	14	TRBV12-3/TRBV12-4	TGTGCCAGCAGAGCCGGGACAGGGGCCAGGGGCTACACCTTC	CASRAGTGARGYTF
many	TRBJ2-3	-	13	TRBV6-5	TGTGCCAGCGGGACTCCCAACACAGATACGCAGTATTTT	CASGTPNTDTQYF
many	TRBJ2-2	TRBD2	15	TRBV10-3	TGTGCCGCCCGGCGGGGACTAGCGGCCACCGGGGAGCTGTTTTTT	CAARRGLAATGELFF
many	TRBJ2-7	-	16	TRBV6-1	TGTGCCAGCAGTGAAGCAACCAGAACTCCTTCCTACGAGCAGTACTTC	CASSEATRTPSYEQYF
many	TRBJ2-1	-	12	TRBV20-1	TGCAGTGCTAGGCAAGGGGACCTTAGGGAGTTCTTC	CSARQGDLREFF
few	TRBJ2-2	TRBD2	15	TRBV10-1	TGCGCCAGCAGTGTGCGGGGGACGAACACCGGGGAGCTGTTTTTT	CASSVRGTNTGELFF
many	TRBJ1-6	-	13	TRBV20-1	TGCAGTGCCGCCGGGACGGCTAATTCACCCCTCCACTTT	CSAAGTANSPLHF
many	TRBJ2-7	-	16	TRBV6-2/TRBV6-3	TGTGCCAGCAGTTCCGGCCTTGGTAAAAGCTCCTACGAGCAGTACTTC	CASSSGLGKSSYEQYF
many	TRBJ1-1	-	11	TRBV27	TGTGCCAGCAGTTCGGCGACTGAAGCTTTCTTT	CASSSATEAFF
many	TRBJ2-1	-	14	TRBV5-8	TGTGCCAGCAGCCTGGCAGGGAGCAGGGGTGAGCAGTTCTTC	CASSLAGSRGEQFF
many	TRBJ1-1	-	12	TRBV29-1	TGCAGCGTTGATCAACAGAACACTGAAGCTTTCTTT	CSVDQQNTEAFF
many	TRBJ1-6	-	16	TRBV7-2	TGTGCCAGCAGCTTAGGAGCCAGGCCTGGGAATTCACCCCTCCACTTT	CASSLGARPGNSPLHF
many	TRBJ2-1	-	14	TRBV7-3	TGTGCCAGCAGCTTACAGGGGGGGTACGGTGAGCAGTTCTTC	CASSLQGGYGEQFF
few	TRBJ1-1	TRBD1	14	TRBV5-1	TGCGCCAGCAGCGATGACAGGGGGCAGACTGAAGCTTTCTTT	CASSDDRGQTEAFF
many	TRBJ2-3	-	14	TRBV10-3	TGTGCCATCAGTGAAGGTCTAGCCACAGATACGCAGTATTTT	CAISEGLATDTQYF
-	TRBJ1-1	TRBD1	16	TRBV29-1	TGCAGCGCCAGGGGGTACAGGGGGTCTAAGAACACTGAAGCTTTCTTT	CSARGYRGSKNTEAFF
many	TRBJ2-7	TRBD1	15	TRBV5-1	TGCGCCAGCAGCTTGGAGGGACAGGGTCGGAGGGAGCAGTACTTC	CASSLEGQGRREQYF
many	TRBJ1-2	-	17	TRBV2	TGTGCCAGCGACCTCTATTTCCCAGGGTCGGTCGACTATGGCTACACCTTC	CASDLYFPGSVDYGYTF
many	TRBJ1-4	TRBD1	16	TRBV4-1	TGCGCCAGCAGCCAGTCGACAGGGCTGGAAAATGAAAAACTGTTTTTT	CASSQSTGLENEKLFF
many	TRBJ1-4	-	14	TRBV6-6	TGTGCCAGCAGACTTCTGGGAACTAATGAAAAACTGTTTTTT	CASRLLGTNEKLFF
many	TRBJ1-3	-	17	TRBV4-1	TGCGCCAGCAGCCAAGAGGGACCGGGGACAAAGGAGAGCACCATATATTTT	CASSQEGPGTKESTIYF
many	TRBJ2-7	-	15	TRBV7-8	TGTGCCAGCAGCTTAGTGGCAGGCGATGGGTCCGAGCAGTACTTC	CASSLVAGDGSEQYF
many	TRBJ2-5	TRBD1	14	TRBV5-6	TGTGCCAGCAGCTTGGTAGGGACAGAAGAGACCCAGTACTTC	CASSLVGTEETQYF
many	TRBJ2-7	-	16	TRBV20-1	TGCAGTGCTAGAGCTCCACCGCAGGTCACCCACTACGAGCAGTACTTC	CSARAPPQVTHYEQYF
many	TRBJ2-5	TRBD2	15	TRBV7-9	TGTGCCAGCAGCTTAGTTCGACTAGCGGAAGAGACCCAGTACTTC	CASSLVRLAEETQYF
many	TRBJ2-2	TRBD1	16	TRBV12-3/TRBV12-4	TGTGCCAGCAGTCCTCCGGGACAGGGGAACACCGGGGAGCTGTTTTTT	CASSPPGQGNTGELFF
many	TRBJ1-6	TRBD1	15	TRBV7-9	TGTGCCAGCAGCGAGGACAGGGTTTATAATTCACCCCTCAACTTT	CASSEDRVYNSPLNF
many	TRBJ2-6	TRBD1	18	TRBV9	TGTGCCAGCAGCGGACGACAGGGGACAAACTCTGGGGCCAACGTCCTGACTTTC	CASSGRQGTNSGANVLTF
many	TRBJ2-5	TRBD2	14	TRBV20-1	TGCAGTGCGAGGACTAGCGGGGGTGGAGAGACCCAGTACTTC	CSARTSGGGETQYF
many	TRBJ2-7	-	15	TRBV18	TGTGCCAGCTCACCTACCACGGGGTGGGCCTACGAGCAGTACTTC	CASSPTTGWAYEQYF
many	TRBJ2-5	-	13	TRBV5-1	TGCGCCAGCAGCTTTACAGGTGACGAGACCCAGTACTTC	CASSFTGDETQYF
many	TRBJ1-3	-	14	TRBV29-1	TGCAGCGTTGAAAGACGTAACTCTGGAAACACCATATATTTT	CSVERRNSGNTIYF
many	TRBJ1-6	-	13	TRBV6-1	TGTGCCAGCAGTGAAGGTAGCAATTCACCCCTCCACTTT	CASSEGSNSPLHF
many	TRBJ2-2	TRBD2	16	TRBV12-3/TRBV12-4	TGTGCCAGCAGTTGGCTACTAGCGGGAATCACCGGGGAGCTGTTTTTT	CASSWLLAGITGELFF
-	TRBJ2-7	-	14	TRBV5-1	TGCGCCAGCAGCTTGCAGGCGGAGTCCTACGAGCAGTACTTC	CASSLQAESYEQYF
many	TRBJ1-4	-	12	TRBV20-1	TGCAGTGCTAGAGGGGGGAGTGAAAAACTGTTTTTT	CSARGGSEKLFF
many	TRBJ2-7	TRBD2	17	TRBV5-1	TGCGCCAGCAGCTTAGGGACTAGCGGGAGGGCCTCCTACGAGCAGTACTTC	CASSLGTSGRASYEQYF
many	TRBJ2-7	TRBD2	14	TRBV20-1	TGCAGTGCTAGTCCTAGCGGGAGGGCCCTCGAGCAGTACTTC	CSASPSGRALEQYF
many	TRBJ1-2	-	14	TRBV12-3/TRBV12-4	TGTGCCAGCAGCCTAGGGGGATTTAACTATGGCTACACCTTC	CASSLGGFNYGYTF
many	TRBJ2-7	-	13	TRBV3-1	TGTGCCAGCAGCCAAGATTGGGCCTACGAGCAGTACTTC	CASSQDWAYEQYF
many	TRBJ2-7	-	14	TRBV7-6	TGTGCCAGCAGCTTAGGGTGGGGCGACTACGAGCAGTACTTC	CASSLGWGDYEQYF
many	TRBJ2-5	-	15	TRBV2	TGTGCCAGCACCTGGACCCGAATAGGACAAGAGACCCAGTACTTC	CASTWTRIGQETQYF
many	TRBJ2-7	-	14	TRBV7-8	TGTGCCAGCAGCTTAACCCAGATTTCCTACGAGCAGTACTTC	CASSLTQISYEQYF
many	TRBJ2-7	-	13	TRBV12-3/TRBV12-4	TGTGCCAGCAGTCCTACATCCTCCTACGAGCAGTACTTC	CASSPTSSYEQYF
few	TRBJ1-1	-	15	TRBV27	TGTGCCAGCAGTTTATTGAGTGGGCGAGGCACTGAAGCTTTCTTT	CASSLLSGRGTEAFF
many	TRBJ2-7	TRBD2	13	TRBV28	TGTGCCAGTTCTAGCGGGAGGGCCGGCGAGCAGTACTTC	CASSSGRAGEQYF
many	TRBJ1-2	-	15	TRBV21-1	TGTGCCAGCAGCAAGGTCTCACAGGGGGCTGATGGCTACACCTTC	CASSKVSQGADGYTF
many	TRBJ2-5	TRBD2	15	TRBV10-2	TGCGCCAGCAGTGGTCGGCTAGCGGGGGTCGAGACCCAGTACTTC	CASSGRLAGVETQYF
many	TRBJ2-7	-	12	TRBV20-1	TGCAGTGCTAGTTCAGGTCCGTACGAGCAGTACTTC	CSASSGPYEQYF
many	TRBJ2-3	TRBD2	18	TRBV20-1	TGCAGTGCTAGAGATTCACTAGCGGGGGGCCCTAGCACAGATACGCAGTATTTT	CSARDSLAGGPSTDTQYF
many	TRBJ2-3	-	14	TRBV7-2	TGTGCCAGCAGCTCCGGAGGGCCGCCAGATACGCAGTATTTT	CASSSGGPPDTQYF
many	TRBJ2-7	-	14	TRBV6-6	TGTGCCAGCAGTTTGGAGGGCCCCTCCTACGAGCAGTACTTC	CASSLEGPSYEQYF
many	TRBJ2-7	-	13	TRBV6-5	TGTGCCAGCAGCCGATTTAACAGCTACGAGCAGTACTTC	CASSRFNSYEQYF
-	TRBJ1-2	TRBD1	15	TRBV10-2	TGCGCCAGCAGTGATATGACAGGGGGTGACTATGGCTACACCTTC	CASSDMTGGDYGYTF